This TCR beta chain was profiled in a study of response to subunit inactivated influenza vaccine. Study observations and caveats: New T cells are recruited in small numbers by each seasonal influenza vaccination, according to the authors' suggestion.

TCRdb independently ran MiXCR on the RT-PCR reads; one entry per CDR3 protein. The repertoire consists of about 570,000 distinct CDR3 sequences, with about 11% occurring once and the leading ten covering 8% to 13%. The CDR3 loop spans 13 amino acids. This clonotype showed up many times. Its matching antigen is unknown. The junction differs from germline at one of its ends, possibly a read error. The same specimen was also included in a second study, on T cells expressing NK-cell markers. This second study notes: UMIs accompanied the 5'RACE template switching by which TCR beta cDNA was made. Sorting in several experiments was restricted by an anti-gamma-delta TCR antibody to alpha-beta TCR T cells. There were several donors in whom these clonotypes also led the CD3+CD56-NKG2C+ fraction. The study did not resolve the HCMV specificity of expanded NKG2C+ T cell clones.

The sequence derives from a man aged 50 to 60 who received an inactivated influenza vaccine. V usage is TRBV12-3 or TRBV12-4 and J usage is TRBJ2-7; D assignment may be TRBD1 or TRBD2 (5 bases each). The input for sequencing was PBMCs from blood, taken on the day of vaccination. The CDR3 protein is CASSLGRNYEQYF. The CDR3 nucleotides read TGCGCCAGCAGCTTGGGACGTAACTACGAGCAGTACTTC.